This T cell receptor (beta chain) was identified during a study of cytomegalovirus exposure and HLA in healthy donors. Only a few counts were recorded for this clone. Antigen: not known. PCR involved 60 Vbeta and 13 Jbeta primers. Original processing methods: Later, tens of millions of unique TCR beta chains were counted in an analysis, and about 10 million of them were shared. TCRdb's copy holds only in-frame clones and misses some; the assay was immunoSEQ multiplex PCR. D and trimming come from the DNA, and the V and J calls and clone size come from that table. The table includes 55,000 to 75,000 clones, 60% to 80% detected once. Study results and limitations: Reportedly, TCR beta sequences accurately predicted HLA-A and HLA-B alleles in most subjects. It was likely that a cluster of highly shared sequence variants was a sequencing artifact. A later analysis reported that several of the most significant clusters appeared to be linked to common viral pathogens, among them Epstein-Barr virus.

The clonotype was recovered from a man aged 25 to 40 in good health and CMV-seronegative. The material sequenced was PBMCs.

The CDR3 DNA is TGTGCCAGCAGGTCGGACAGGGATTACGAGCAGTACTTC. This encodes CASRSDRDYEQYF. The V and J genes are TRBV25-1 and TRBJ2-7, with TRBD1 matching over 8 bases. In germline, CDR1 is MGHDK, CDR2 SYGVNS. Unmatched junction bases numbered 5, after V lost 6 bases and J lost 4 bases. The CDR3 totals 13 residues.